The clone carrying this T cell receptor (beta chain) was found many times. Its antigen is as yet unknown. General study points: Tumor Tregs overlapped most with tumor, then blood, naive CD4+ cells.

After constant-region reverse-primer amplification, full-length variable regions underwent semi-nested PCR with Nested Universal Primer A. Via MiXCR, TCRdb re-called the 5' RACE reads, giving one row per CDR3 protein. The data contain roughly 69,000 distinct CDR3 sequences, around a fifth of them singletons. CD4+CD45RO+CD25- cells were isolated as memory CD4+ T cells. Germline V gene lookup returns CDR1 SQVTM and CDR2 ANQGSEA. V lost 7 bases to trimming and J lost 3 bases, with 13 bases between them. CDR3 length equals 13 residues. The specimen sequenced was memory CD4+ T cells sorted from a lymph node. Specified subset: memory CD4+ T cells, CD4+CD45RO+CD25-. This receptor was identified in a female donor with breast cancer. The V call is TRBV29-1, the J call TRBJ2-4; tentatively, D is TRBD2 (5 bases). The CDR3 DNA reads as TGCAGCGGAGGGTCCCGCGACAAAAACATTCAGTACTTC. As protein: CSGGSRDKNIQYF.